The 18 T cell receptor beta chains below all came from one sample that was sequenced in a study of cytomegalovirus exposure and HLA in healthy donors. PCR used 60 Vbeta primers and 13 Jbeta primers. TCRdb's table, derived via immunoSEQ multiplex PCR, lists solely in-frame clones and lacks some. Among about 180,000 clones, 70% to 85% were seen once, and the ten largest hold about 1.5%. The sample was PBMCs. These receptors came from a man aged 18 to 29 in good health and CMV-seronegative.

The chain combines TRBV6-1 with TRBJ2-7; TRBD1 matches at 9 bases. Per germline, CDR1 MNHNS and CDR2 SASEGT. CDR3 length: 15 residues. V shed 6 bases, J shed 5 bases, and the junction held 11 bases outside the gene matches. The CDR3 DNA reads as TGTGCCAGCAGCGACCTCGGGACAGGGCTAGACGAGCAGTACTTC. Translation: CASSDLGTGLDEQYF.

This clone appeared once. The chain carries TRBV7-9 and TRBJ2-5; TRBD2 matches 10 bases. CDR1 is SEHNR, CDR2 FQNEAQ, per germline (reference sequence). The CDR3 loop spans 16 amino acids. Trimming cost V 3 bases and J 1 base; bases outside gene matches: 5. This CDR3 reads CASSFPSGSPQETQYF. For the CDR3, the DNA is TGTGCCAGCAGCTTCCCTAGCGGGAGCCCCCAAGAGACCCAGTACTTC.

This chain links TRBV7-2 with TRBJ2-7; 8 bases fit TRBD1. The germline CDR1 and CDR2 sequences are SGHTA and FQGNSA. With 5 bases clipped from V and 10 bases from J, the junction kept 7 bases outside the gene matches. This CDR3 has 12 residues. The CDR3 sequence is CASSPQGARQYF. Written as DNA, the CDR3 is TGTGCCAGCAGCCCCCAGGGGGCGCGTCAGTACTTC.

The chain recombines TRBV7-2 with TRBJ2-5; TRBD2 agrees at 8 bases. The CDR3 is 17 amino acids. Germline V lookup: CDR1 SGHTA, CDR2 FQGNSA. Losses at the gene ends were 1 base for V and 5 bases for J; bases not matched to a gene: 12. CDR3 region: CASSLGSFRGGLETQYF. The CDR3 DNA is TGTGCCAGCAGCTTAGGGAGCTTTCGGGGGGGCCTGGAGACCCAGTACTTC.

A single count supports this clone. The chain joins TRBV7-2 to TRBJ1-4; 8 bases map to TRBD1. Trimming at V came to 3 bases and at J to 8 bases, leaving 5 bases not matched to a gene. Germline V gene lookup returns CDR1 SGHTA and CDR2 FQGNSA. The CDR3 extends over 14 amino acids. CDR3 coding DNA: TGTGCCAGCAGCTTTGGACAGGGAGGGGAAAAACTGTTTTTT. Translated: CASSFGQGGEKLFF.

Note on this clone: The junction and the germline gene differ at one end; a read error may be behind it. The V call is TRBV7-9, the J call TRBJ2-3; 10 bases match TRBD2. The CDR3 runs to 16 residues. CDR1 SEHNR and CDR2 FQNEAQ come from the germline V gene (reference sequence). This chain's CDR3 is CSSSLASGGDTDTQYF. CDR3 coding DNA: TGTTCCAGCAGCTTAGCTAGCGGGGGAGACACAGATACGCAGTATTTT.

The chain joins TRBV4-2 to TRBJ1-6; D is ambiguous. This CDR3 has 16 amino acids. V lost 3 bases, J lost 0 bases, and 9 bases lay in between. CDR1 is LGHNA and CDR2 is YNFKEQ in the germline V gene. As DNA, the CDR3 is TGTGCCAGCAGCCACACCGAGAGCTCCTATAATTCACCCCTCCACTTT. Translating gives CASSHTESSYNSPLHF.

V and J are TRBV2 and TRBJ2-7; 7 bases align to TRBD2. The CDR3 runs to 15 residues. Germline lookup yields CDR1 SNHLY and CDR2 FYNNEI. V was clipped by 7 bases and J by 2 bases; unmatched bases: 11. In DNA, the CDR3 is TGTGCCAGCACCCAATGGGGAGGGGCGACCTACGAGCAGTACTTC. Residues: CASTQWGGATYEQYF. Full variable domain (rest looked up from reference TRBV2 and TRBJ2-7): EPEVTQTPSHQVTQMGQEVILRCVPISNHLYFYWYRQILGQKVEFLVSFYNNEISEKSEIFDDQFSVERPDGSNFTLKIRSTKLEDSAMYFCASTQWGGATYEQYFGPGTRLTVT.

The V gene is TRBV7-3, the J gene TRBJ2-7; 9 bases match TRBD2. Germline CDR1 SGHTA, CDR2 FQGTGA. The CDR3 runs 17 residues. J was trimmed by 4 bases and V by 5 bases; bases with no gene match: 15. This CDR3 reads CASSPSVRASGVYEQYF. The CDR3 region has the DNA TGTGCCAGCAGCCCCTCGGTACGGGCTAGCGGGGTATACGAGCAGTACTTC.

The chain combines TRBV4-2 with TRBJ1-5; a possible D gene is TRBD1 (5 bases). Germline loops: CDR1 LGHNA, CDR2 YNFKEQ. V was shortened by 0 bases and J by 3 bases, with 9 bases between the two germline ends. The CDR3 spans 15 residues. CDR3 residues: CASSQDWGYNQPQHF. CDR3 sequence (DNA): TGTGCCAGCAGCCAAGATTGGGGCTACAATCAGCCCCAGCATTTT.

This CDR3 is CASSETRGGGGEQFF. The CDR3 nucleotides read TGTGCCAGCAGTGAGACTCGAGGCGGGGGAGGTGAGCAGTTCTTC. V and J are TRBV2 and TRBJ2-1; 7 bases are a match to TRBD2. The CDR3 sequence is 15 residues long. Losses at the gene ends were 3 bases for V and 9 bases for J; bases not matched to a gene: 11. Per the germline V gene, CDR1 is SNHLY and CDR2 is FYNNEI. Supplemented by reference TRBV2 and TRBJ2-1, the full variable domain reads EPEVTQTPSHQVTQMGQEVILRCVPISNHLYFYWYRQILGQKVEFLVSFYNNEISEKSEIFDDQFSVERPDGSNFTLKIRSTKLEDSAMYFCASSETRGGGGEQFFGPGTRLTVL.

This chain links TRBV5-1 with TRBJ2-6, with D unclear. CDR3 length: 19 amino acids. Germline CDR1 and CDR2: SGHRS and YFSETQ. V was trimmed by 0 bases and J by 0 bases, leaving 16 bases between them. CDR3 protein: CASSLANTAGSSGANVLTF. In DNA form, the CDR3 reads TGCGCCAGCAGCTTGGCCAATACGGCAGGTTCCTCTGGGGCCAACGTCCTGACTTTC.

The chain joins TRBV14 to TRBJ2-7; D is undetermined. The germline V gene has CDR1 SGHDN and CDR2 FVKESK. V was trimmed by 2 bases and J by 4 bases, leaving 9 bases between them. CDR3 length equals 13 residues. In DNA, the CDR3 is TGTGCCAGCAGCCAAACCAGTCGATACGAGCAGTACTTC. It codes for CASSQTSRYEQYF.

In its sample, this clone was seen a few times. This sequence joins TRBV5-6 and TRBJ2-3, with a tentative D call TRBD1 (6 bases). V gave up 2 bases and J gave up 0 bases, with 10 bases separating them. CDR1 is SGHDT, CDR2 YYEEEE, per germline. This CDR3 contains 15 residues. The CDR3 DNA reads TGTGCCAGCAGCTTTCAGGGGCTTAGCACAGATACGCAGTATTTT. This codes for CASSFQGLSTDTQYF. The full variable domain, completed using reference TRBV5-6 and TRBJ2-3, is DAGVTQSPTHLIKTRGQQVTLRCSPKSGHDTVSWYQQALGQGPQFIFQYYEEEERQRGNFPDRFSGHQFPNYSSELNVNALLLGDSALYLCASSFQGLSTDTQYFGPGTRLTVL.

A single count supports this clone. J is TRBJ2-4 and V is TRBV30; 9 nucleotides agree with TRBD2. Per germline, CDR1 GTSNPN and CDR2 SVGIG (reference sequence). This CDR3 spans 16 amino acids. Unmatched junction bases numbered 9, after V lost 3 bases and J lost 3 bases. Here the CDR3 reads CAWRDSGSPSKNIQYF. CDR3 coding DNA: TGTGCCTGGAGGGATAGCGGGAGCCCAAGCAAAAACATTCAGTACTTC. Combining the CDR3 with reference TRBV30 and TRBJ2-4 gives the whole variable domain SQTIHQWPATLVQPVGSPLSLECTVEGTSNPNLYWYRQAAGRGLQLLFYSVGIGQISSEVPQNLSASRPQDRQFILSSKKLLLSDSGFYLCAWRDSGSPSKNIQYFGAGTRLSVL.

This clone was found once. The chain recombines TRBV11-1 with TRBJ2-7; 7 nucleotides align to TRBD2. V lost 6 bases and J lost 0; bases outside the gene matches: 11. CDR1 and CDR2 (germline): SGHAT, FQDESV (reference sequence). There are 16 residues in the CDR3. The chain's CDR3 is CASSGKASGPSYEQYF. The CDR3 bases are TGTGCCAGCAGTGGGAAGGCTAGCGGTCCCTCCTACGAGCAGTACTTC.

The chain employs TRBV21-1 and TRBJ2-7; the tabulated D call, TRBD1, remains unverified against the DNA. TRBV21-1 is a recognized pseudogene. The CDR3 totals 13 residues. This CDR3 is CATSRTVSYEQYF. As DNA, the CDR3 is TGTGCCACTTCACGGACAGTCTCCTACGAGCAGTACTTC.

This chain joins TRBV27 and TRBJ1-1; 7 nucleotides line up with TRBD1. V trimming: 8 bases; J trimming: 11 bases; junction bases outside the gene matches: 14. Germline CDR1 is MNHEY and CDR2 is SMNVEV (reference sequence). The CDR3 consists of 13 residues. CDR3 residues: CASAQGDSSEAFF. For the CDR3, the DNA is TGTGCCAGCGCCCAGGGGGACTCCTCAGAGGCTTTCTTT.